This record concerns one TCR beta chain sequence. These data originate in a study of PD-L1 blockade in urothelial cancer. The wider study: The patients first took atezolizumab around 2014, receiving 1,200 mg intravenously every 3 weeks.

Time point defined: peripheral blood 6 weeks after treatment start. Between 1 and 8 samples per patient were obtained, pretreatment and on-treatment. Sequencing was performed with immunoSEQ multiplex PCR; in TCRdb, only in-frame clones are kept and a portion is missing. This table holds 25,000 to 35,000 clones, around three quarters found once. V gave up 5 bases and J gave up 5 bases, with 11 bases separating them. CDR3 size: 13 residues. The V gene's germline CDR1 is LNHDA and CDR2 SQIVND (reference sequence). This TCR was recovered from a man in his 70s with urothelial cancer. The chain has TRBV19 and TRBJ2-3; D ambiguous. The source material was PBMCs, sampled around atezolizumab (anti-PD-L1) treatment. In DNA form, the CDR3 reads TGTGCCAGTAGTGGGCAACTGAGAGATACGCAGTATTTT. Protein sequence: CASSGQLRDTQYF.